These T cell receptor beta chains were read from a single sample in a study of shared clonotypes between healthy human individuals. Clones were sequenced by immunoSEQ multiplex PCR, and TCRdb holds only the in-frame ones, with some missing. The data hold 1,400,000 or so clones, with roughly 98.5% observed a single time. Sequenced: naive CD4+ T cells sorted from blood. These receptors came from a man aged 25 to 45 in good health. CDR3s include the opening cysteine and the closing phenylalanine or tryptophan. A D gene is named only where the DNA matches it firmly. The size of a clone is reported for some rows only, either as once, few or many, or as a class for expanded clones.

abundance	v_gene	j_gene	d_gene	CDR3aa	CDR3nt
once	TRBV5-5	TRBJ1-1	TRBD1	CASKPRQGALNTEAFF	TGTGCCAGCAAACCGCGTCAGGGGGCGCTGAACACTGAAGCTTTCTTT
.	TRBV7-8	TRBJ2-1	TRBD1	CASSLAPGQGRHEQFF	TGTGCCAGCAGCTTAGCTCCGGGACAGGGGCGTCATGAGCAGTTCTTC
.	TRBV9	TRBJ2-7	.	CASMTDRYF	TGTGCCAGCATGACGGACCGGTACTTC
.	TRBV9	TRBJ2-7	TRBD1	CASSVGTGASSYEQYF	TGTGCCAGCAGCGTCGGGACAGGGGCGTCCTCCTACGAGCAGTACTTC
.	TRBV5-1	TRBJ1-1	TRBD1	CASSLQGYTEAFF	TGCGCCAGCAGCTTACAGGGGTACACTGAAGCTTTCTTT
.	TRBV7-9	TRBJ1-4	.	CASSLVGSNEKLFF	TGTGCCAGCAGCTTAGTGGGGTCTAATGAAAAACTGTTTTTT
.	TRBV7-8	TRBJ2-3	.	CASSLDLGGTQYF	TGTGCCAGCAGCTTAGATTTGGGTGGGACGCAGTATTTT
.	TRBV5-5	TRBJ1-2	.	CASSLTDGANYGYTF	TGTGCCAGCAGTCTGACAGACGGTGCTAACTATGGCTACACCTTC
.	TRBV7-2	TRBJ2-7	.	CASSLVAGNEQYF	TGTGCCAGCAGCTTAGTGGCGGGCAACGAGCAGTACTTC
.	TRBV5-1	TRBJ2-7	TRBD1	CASSLASRTGKVYEQYF	TGCGCCAGCAGCTTGGCCTCTAGGACAGGGAAGGTCTACGAGCAGTACTTC
.	TRBV28	TRBJ1-4	.	CASSLGSPFSVLFF	TGTGCCAGCAGTTTAGGGTCACCCTTTTCGGTTCTGTTTTTT
.	TRBV29-1	TRBJ2-1	.	CSVEERQVSYNEQFF	TGCAGCGTTGAAGAACGACAGGTCTCCTACAATGAGCAGTTCTTC
.	TRBV9	TRBJ2-1	TRBD2	CASSYGSTSGRASLLFF	TGTGCCAGCAGCTATGGGTCGACTAGCGGGAGGGCCTCCCTTCTGTTCTTC
.	TRBV5-1	TRBJ2-2	.	CASTGVATETGELFF	TGCGCCAGCACCGGGGTGGCAACTGAGACCGGGGAGCTGTTTTTT
.	TRBV9	TRBJ1-5	TRBD1	CASSVGAGGSQPQHF	TGTGCCAGCAGCGTAGGGGCAGGGGGAAGTCAGCCCCAGCATTTT
.	TRBV15	TRBJ2-7	TRBD1	CATSRDPGQSYEQYF	TGTGCCACCAGCAGAGATCCGGGACAGTCCTACGAGCAGTACTTC
.	TRBV4-3	TRBJ1-2	.	CASSQGQANYGYTF	TGCGCCAGCAGCCAAGGCCAAGCTAACTATGGCTACACCTTC
.	TRBV9	TRBJ2-3	.	CASSPYSLDTQYF	TGTGCCAGCAGCCCATACTCTCTGGATACGCAGTATTTT
.	TRBV30	TRBJ1-2	.	CAWSVLLGRYYGYTF	TGTGCCTGGAGTGTACTGCTAGGCAGATACTATGGCTACACCTTC
.	TRBV27	TRBJ2-3	.	CASRPSNYHTQYF	TGTGCCAGCAGACCCTCGAACTACCATACGCAGTATTTT
once	TRBV5-5	TRBJ2-7	.	CASSLSRSSYEQYF	TGTGCCAGCAGCTTGTCGCGGAGCTCCTACGAGCAGTACTTC
.	TRBV5-1	TRBJ2-7	.	CASSLVDRGRAEQYF	TGCGCCAGCAGCTTGGTGGACAGAGGACGTGCCGAGCAGTACTTC
.	TRBV29-1	TRBJ1-4	TRBD1	CSVATGGRREKLFF	TGCAGCGTTGCTACAGGGGGGCGGAGGGAAAAACTGTTTTTT
.	TRBV6-1	TRBJ2-7	.	CASSERETSGAPYEQYF	TGTGCCAGCAGTGAACGAGAGACCAGCGGAGCCCCCTACGAGCAGTACTTC
.	TRBV7-8	TRBJ2-7	TRBD2	CASSLELVLAGSPSSYEQYF	TGTGCCAGCAGCTTAGAATTAGTACTAGCGGGATCTCCCTCGTCCTACGAGCAGTACTTC
.	TRBV7-2	TRBJ1-2	.	CASDRGGTYGYTF	TGTGCCAGTGACCGGGGGGGTACTTATGGCTACACCTTC
.	TRBV5-1	TRBJ2-1	.	CASSLTVTAEQFF	TGCGCCAGCAGCTTGACGGTAACTGCTGAGCAGTTCTTC
.	TRBV5-4	TRBJ2-7	.	CASSLGGRMSSEQYF	TGTGCCAGCAGCTTGGGAGGGCGCATGTCTTCCGAGCAGTACTTC
once	TRBV28	TRBJ1-4	.	CASKTSRDTWEKLFF	TGTGCCAGCAAAACGTCCCGGGACACTTGGGAAAAACTGTTTTTT
.	TRBV5-1	TRBJ1-2	.	CASSLDGSPGYTF	TGCGCCAGCAGCTTGGACGGATCTCCCGGCTACACCTTC
.	TRBV4-2	TRBJ1-3	.	CASSQDPTRYSGNTIYF	TGTGCCAGCAGCCAAGATCCAACCAGATACTCTGGAAACACCATATATTTT
.	TRBV30	TRBJ1-2	.	CAWVKPGGRTGGYTF	TGTGCCTGGGTTAAGCCCGGGGGGAGAACAGGAGGCTACACCTTC
.	TRBV18	TRBJ1-4	.	CASSGATNEKLFF	TGTGCCAGCTCGGGGGCGACTAATGAAAAACTGTTTTTT
.	TRBV7-2	TRBJ2-1	TRBD1	CASSLRTGGIEYNEQFF	TGTGCCAGCAGCCTTAGAACAGGGGGCATAGAATACAATGAGCAGTTCTTC
.	TRBV7-3	TRBJ1-1	.	CASSLKPRDTEAFF	TGTGCCAGCAGCTTAAAACCCCGGGACACTGAAGCTTTCTTT
.	TRBV9	TRBJ1-5	.	CASSVGSSTNQPQHF	TGTGCCAGCAGCGTAGGTAGTTCTACAAATCAGCCCCAGCATTTT
.	TRBV7-9	TRBJ2-2	.	CASSGRSGELFF	TGTGCCAGCAGCGGACGATCCGGGGAGCTGTTTTTT
.	TRBV5-1	TRBJ1-2	.	CASSLDNYGYTF	TGCGCCAGCAGCCTGGACAACTATGGCTACACCTTC
.	TRBV27	TRBJ2-1	.	CASSFRGGVGSQFF	TGTGCCAGCAGTTTTAGGGGTGGGGTTGGCAGTCAGTTCTTC
.	TRBV7-7	TRBJ2-3	.	CASSSGVGTDTQYF	TGTGCCAGCAGCTCCGGGGTTGGCACAGATACGCAGTATTTT